These 8 T cell receptor beta chains share one sample of origin, sequenced in a study of blood T cell repertoires in COVID-19. TCRdb keeps only in-frame clones here, not all; method: immunoSEQ multiplex PCR. The data show some 80,000 clones, around 74% seen once. The sequenced material came from peripheral blood. All receptors come from an elderly woman with active or convalescent COVID-19.

The J gene is TRBJ2-1, the V gene TRBV7-2; 8 positions match TRBD1. The CDR3 sequence is 13 residues long. Trimming removed 5 bases from V and 10 bases from J; junction bases left unmatched: 7. Germline loops: CDR1 SGHTA, CDR2 FQGNSA. CDR3 residues: CASSRDRGGEQFF. DNA of the CDR3: TGTGCCAGCAGCAGAGACAGGGGAGGCGAGCAGTTCTTC. The whole variable domain, filled in from reference TRBV7-2 and TRBJ2-1, reads GAGVSQSPSNKVTEKGKDVELRCDPISGHTALYWYRQSLGQGLEFLIYFQGNSAPDKSGLPSDRFSAERTGGSVSTLTIQRTQQEDSAVYLCASSRDRGGEQFFGPGTRLTVL.

This chain uses TRBV6-6 with TRBJ2-7; 10 nucleotides agree with TRBD2. The CDR3 consists of 16 residues. CDR1 is MNHNY and CDR2 is SVGAGI in the germline V gene (reference sequence). With V trimmed by 0 bases and J by 4 bases, 6 bases remained unmatched. The CDR3 here is CASSYSRASGRYEQYF. CDR3 in DNA: TGTGCCAGCAGTTACTCCCGGGCTAGCGGGAGATACGAGCAGTACTTC.

The V and J genes are TRBV7-6 and TRBJ1-2, with D possibly TRBD1 on 6 matching bases. This CDR3 contains 17 residues. V was cut by 5 bases and J by 4 bases, with 23 bases left in between. Germline CDR1 and CDR2: SGHVS and FNYEAQ. This CDR3 reads CASSERRGGGTGYGYTF. The CDR3 DNA sequence: TGTGCCAGCAGCGAGAGGCGTGGCGGGGGCACGGGCTATGGCTACACCTTC.

The chain employs TRBV11-2 and TRBJ2-2; D is ambiguous. V gave up 1 base and J gave up 0 bases, with 6 bases separating them. CDR3 length equals 15 residues. Germline CDR1 and CDR2: SGHAT and FQNNGV. The CDR3 protein is CASSLVGPNTGELFF. The DNA for the CDR3 is TGTGCCAGCAGCTTAGTGGGCCCGAACACCGGGGAGCTGTTTTTT.

The V gene is TRBV27, the J gene TRBJ2-1; TRBD2 matches at 15 bases. This CDR3 comprises 17 residues. V trimming: 5 bases; J trimming: 5 bases; junction bases outside the gene matches: 7. From germline, CDR1 is MNHEY and CDR2 SMNVEV (reference sequence). In DNA, the CDR3 is TGTGCCAGCAGTCCCGGGACTAGCGGGGGGCTAAACAATGAGCAGTTCTTC. It codes for CASSPGTSGGLNNEQFF.

The V and J genes are TRBV25-1 and TRBJ1-2; 8 nucleotides agree with TRBD1. J gave up 7 bases and V 9 bases, and 7 bases lay outside the gene matches. CDR1 is MGHDK, CDR2 SYGVNS, per germline. CDR3 length: 12 amino acids. CDR3 nucleotide sequence: TGTGCCAGTTCTCAGGGGGCAAGTGGCTACACCTTC. Amino acid sequence: CASSQGASGYTF.

This chain joins TRBV5-6 and TRBJ2-3; D gene ambiguous. The germline V gene has CDR1 SGHDT and CDR2 YYEEEE. V was pared by 2 bases and J by 1 base, with 5 bases between. The length of the CDR3 is 13 residues. CDR3 loop: CASSFPGTDTQYF. Written as DNA, the CDR3 is TGTGCCAGCAGCTTCCCGGGCACAGATACGCAGTATTTT.

This chain connects TRBV3-1 (or the pseudogene TRBV3-2) to TRBJ1-6, with a weak D call TRBD1 (5 bases). Trimming left V 3 bases short and J 5 bases short, with 14 bases between. Germline loops: CDR1 LGHDT, CDR2 YNNKEL (reference sequence). This CDR3 comprises 16 residues. CDR3 DNA: TGTGCCAGCAGCCAGGGCCCCAGGGCGGATAATTCACCCCTCCACTTT. Translating it yields CASSQGPRADNSPLHF.